The sample holds many counts of the clone carrying this T cell receptor (beta chain). Its specificity is unknown. TCRdb fed the reads into MiXCR, producing one record per CDR3 protein. This sample carries fewer than 950,000 distinct CDR3 sequences, approximately 32% of them seen once, and the ten largest clones take roughly an eighth. This entry belongs to a study of T cell repertoires in cytomegalovirus infection. Looking at the study overall: Recently identified HLA-C-restricted CMV epitopes were among the peptides used. Shared public TCR beta signatures pointed to both CMV infection and a matching HLA type. Broader study findings: The ex vivo response was dominated by HLA-C-restricted CMV-specific TCR beta clonotypes. Cumulative frequency of public TCR beta families picked out carriers of CMV plus the relevant HLA.

The germline CDR1 and CDR2 sequences are SGHVS and FQNEAQ. The CDR3 totals 17 residues. Unmatched junction bases numbered 9, after V lost 1 base and J lost 3 bases. This clonotype was sampled from a human donor in good health (CMV status not recorded). Some clones in this sample may be carry-over from other donors' samples. V usage is TRBV7-8 and J usage is TRBJ2-1; 7 bases are shared with TRBD1. Sequenced material: cultured CD8+ T cells from PBMCs, taken from culture after CMV antigen stimulation. As DNA, the CDR3 is TGTGCCAGCAGCTTAGAGTCGGGACAGCAATTCTACAATGAGCAGTTCTTC. It specifies CASSLESGQQFYNEQFF.